This T cell receptor (beta chain) was captured in a study of T cells in Graves' hyperthyroidism and ophthalmopathy. Using RNA transcripts as the source, TCR beta CDR3 regions were amplified. HTBI primers were the set used in a first-round RT-PCR of the TCR CDR3. TCRdb itself ran the multiplex PCR reads through MiXCR, one entry per CDR3 protein. The data contain approximately 220,000 distinct CDR3 sequences, about a sixth of them singletons. Regarding the study as a whole: A model using 13 V-J features told ophthalmopathy apart from stable hyperthyroidism.

CDR1 and CDR2 (germline): LNHDA, SQIVND (reference sequence). V gave up 5 bases and J gave up 2 bases; unmatched junction bases: 3. The CDR3 contains 14 residues. As concerns this clonotype: Its specificity is not known.

The receptor was derived from a man aged 35 to 55 with Graves' hyperthyroidism. The specimen sequenced was blood. The chain has TRBV19 and TRBJ1-5; 7 nucleotides align to TRBD1. The CDR3 bases are TGTGCCAGTAGTTGGGACAGCGGCAATCAGCCCCAGCATTTT. Amino acids: CASSWDSGNQPQHF.